A selection of T cell receptor beta chains follows, all from one sample in a study of blood T cell repertoires in COVID-19. Generated by immunoSEQ multiplex PCR, the TCRdb table keeps only in-frame clones and is missing some. The sample includes about 140,000 clones, 80% to 90% of them seen just once. Input material: PBMCs or T cells enriched from blood (not recorded which). The source is a man aged 55 to 70 who had recovered from COVID-19. The CDR3 runs from the conserved cysteine through the conserved F or W. D genes are given only for firm matches. Clone size is given for some rows only: seen once, a few or many times, or a class if the clone is expanded.

d_call	clone_size	j_call	v_call	cdr3_aa	cdr3_nt
TRBD1	NA	TRBJ2-7	TRBV3-1/TRBV3-2	CASSQKTGIYEQYF	TGTGCCAGCAGCCAGAAGACAGGGATCTACGAGCAGTACTTC
TRBD1	NA	TRBJ2-7	TRBV10-2	CASGAGGSYEQYF	TGCGCCAGCGGGGCAGGGGGCTCCTACGAGCAGTACTTC
TRBD1	NA	TRBJ1-3	TRBV5-5	CASSTSLRQGHQSGNTIYF	TGTGCCAGCAGCACCTCTTTACGACAGGGCCACCAATCTGGAAACACCATATATTTT
NA	NA	TRBJ1-2	TRBV2	CASMKANYGYTF	TGTGCCAGCATGAAAGCGAACTATGGCTACACCTTC
TRBD1	NA	TRBJ2-7	TRBV2	CAIRQGSYEQYF	TGTGCCATCCGACAGGGCAGCTACGAGCAGTACTTC
NA	NA	TRBJ1-4	TRBV10-3	CAIGPGATNEKLFF	TGTGCCATCGGACCAGGGGCAACTAATGAAAAACTGTTTTTT
TRBD2	NA	TRBJ2-3	TRBV7-9	CASSSRGGTSGTDTQYF	TGTGCCAGCAGCTCCCGGGGAGGGACTAGCGGAACAGATACGCAGTATTTT
TRBD2	NA	TRBJ2-2	TRBV28	CASSLTSGGPTGELFF	TGTGCCAGCAGTTTAACTAGCGGGGGCCCCACCGGGGAGCTGTTTTTT
NA	NA	TRBJ1-1	TRBV7-9	CASSSTGYTEAFF	TGTGCCAGCAGCTCTACAGGGTACACTGAAGCTTTCTTT
TRBD1	NA	TRBJ2-7	TRBV29-1	CSVQTYGTGGSGEQYF	TGCAGCGTTCAAACCTATGGGACAGGGGGGAGCGGCGAGCAGTACTTC
TRBD1	NA	TRBJ2-7	TRBV30	CAWKGQGANEQYF	TGTGCCTGGAAAGGACAGGGGGCCAACGAGCAGTACTTC
NA	once	TRBJ1-2	TRBV3-1/TRBV3-2	CASSQDGNYGYTF	TGTGCCAGCAGCCAAGACGGGAACTATGGCTACACCTTC
TRBD1	few	TRBJ1-4	TRBV3-1/TRBV3-2	CASKRGTANEKLFF	TGTGCCAGCAAAAGGGGGACAGCTAATGAAAAACTGTTTTTT